This TCR beta chain was sequenced in a study of blood T cell repertoires in COVID-19. Study details: Sources were T cells, B-cell-depleted T cells, or PBMCs; the material itself was cDNA or gDNA.

Clones were sequenced by immunoSEQ multiplex PCR, and TCRdb holds only the in-frame ones, with some missing. The repertoire includes about 200,000 clones, approximately 83% of them detected once, and roughly 3% sits in the top ten. This CDR3 is 15 amino acids long. The germline V gene encodes CDR1 SGHRS and CDR2 YFSETQ. Trimming stripped 1 base from V and 0 bases from J, with 8 bases between. This chain connects TRBV5-1 to TRBJ2-1; D not certain. This receptor was taken from a man aged 60-69 years with acute or convalescent COVID-19. The source material was peripheral blood. The CDR3 is CASSLTVSSYNEQFF. CDR3 nucleotide sequence: TGCGCCAGCAGCTTGACAGTGAGCTCCTACAATGAGCAGTTCTTC.